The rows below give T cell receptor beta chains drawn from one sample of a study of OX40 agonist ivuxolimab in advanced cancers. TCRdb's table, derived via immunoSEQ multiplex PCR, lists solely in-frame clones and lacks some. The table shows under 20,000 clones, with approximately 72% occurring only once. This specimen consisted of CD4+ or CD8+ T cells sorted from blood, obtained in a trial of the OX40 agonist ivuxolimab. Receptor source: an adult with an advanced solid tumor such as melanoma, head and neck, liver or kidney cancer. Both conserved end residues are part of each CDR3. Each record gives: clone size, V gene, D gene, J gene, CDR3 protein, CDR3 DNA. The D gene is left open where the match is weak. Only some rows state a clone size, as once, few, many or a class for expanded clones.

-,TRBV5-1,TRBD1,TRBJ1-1,CASSLGQAVSTEAFF,TGCGCCAGCAGCTTAGGACAGGCGGTAAGCACTGAAGCTTTCTTT
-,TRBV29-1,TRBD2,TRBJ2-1,CSVSHGGGGGAGGSYNEQFF,TGCAGCGTTTCGCACGGAGGTGGGGGAGGGGCAGGAGGTTCCTACAATGAGCAGTTCTTC
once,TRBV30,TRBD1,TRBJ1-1,CAWWTGGYTEAFF,TGTGCCTGGTGGACAGGGGGTTATACTGAAGCTTTCTTT
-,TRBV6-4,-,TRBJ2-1,CASSPAGDGNEQFF,TGTGCCAGCAGTCCCGCAGGGGACGGAAATGAGCAGTTCTTC
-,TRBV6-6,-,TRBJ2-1,CASSYGVTYNEQFF,TGTGCCAGCAGTTACGGGGTCACCTACAATGAGCAGTTCTTC
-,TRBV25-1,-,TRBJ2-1,CASSERRDPRDEQFF,TGTGCCAGCAGTGAAAGACGGGACCCAAGGGATGAGCAGTTCTTC
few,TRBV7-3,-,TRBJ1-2,CASSPLEGPVGYTF,TGTGCCAGCAGCCCCTTGGAGGGGCCTGTTGGCTACACCTTC
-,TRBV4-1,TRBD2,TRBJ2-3,CASSQDTGTIYTDTQYF,TGCGCCAGCAGCCAAGATACTGGGACTATCTACACAGATACGCAGTATTTT
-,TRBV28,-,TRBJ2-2,CASSFEAVELFF,TGTGCCAGCAGTTTTGAGGCGGTGGAGCTGTTTTTT
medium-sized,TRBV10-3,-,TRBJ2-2,CAISPQGSGELFF,TGTGCCATCAGTCCACAGGGTAGTGGGGAGCTGTTTTTT
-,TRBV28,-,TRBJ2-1,CASSLLDSYNEQFF,TGTGCCAGCAGTTTATTAGACAGCTACAATGAGCAGTTCTTC
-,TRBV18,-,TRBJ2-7,CASSPRDTRPYEQYF,TGTGCCAGCTCACCCCGGGACACCCGACCCTACGAGCAGTACTTC
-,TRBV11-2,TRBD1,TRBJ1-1,CASSLRGQGVNTEAFF,TGTGCCAGCAGCTTAAGGGGACAGGGTGTGAACACTGAAGCTTTCTTT
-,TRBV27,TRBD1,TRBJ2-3,CASSLWTGTIYTDTQYF,TGTGCCAGCAGTTTATGGACAGGAACGATCTACACAGATACGCAGTATTTT
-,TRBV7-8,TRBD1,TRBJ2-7,CASSYERTGPAYEQYF,TGTGCCAGCAGCTACGAACGGACAGGGCCAGCCTACGAGCAGTACTTC
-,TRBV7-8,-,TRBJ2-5,CASSLTQWQETQYF,TGTGCCAGCAGCTTAACGCAGTGGCAAGAGACCCAGTACTTC
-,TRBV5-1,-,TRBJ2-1,CASTVSGASYNEQFF,TGCGCCAGCACTGTATCGGGGGCCTCTTACAATGAGCAGTTCTTC
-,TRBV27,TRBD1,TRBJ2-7,CASSPGTGIEQYF,TGTGCCAGCAGTCCCGGGACAGGCATCGAGCAGTACTTC
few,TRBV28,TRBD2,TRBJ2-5,CASSSSGGYQETQYF,TGTGCCAGCTCTTCGAGCGGGGGCTACCAAGAGACCCAGTACTTC
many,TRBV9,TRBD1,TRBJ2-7,CASSARDSSYEQYF,TGTGCCAGCAGCGCTCGGGACAGCTCCTACGAGCAGTACTTC
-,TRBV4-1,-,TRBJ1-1,CASRSDQGYTEAFF,TGCGCCAGCAGAAGTGACCAGGGGTACACTGAAGCTTTCTTT
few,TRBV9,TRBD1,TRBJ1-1,CASSTIDRGVTEAFF,TGTGCCAGCAGCACCATCGACAGGGGCGTCACTGAAGCTTTCTTT
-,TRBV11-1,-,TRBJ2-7,CASSSLGYAFEQYF,TGTGCCAGCAGCTCATTGGGGTACGCTTTCGAGCAGTACTTC
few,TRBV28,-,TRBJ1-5,CASSLLAQPQHF,TGTGCCAGCAGTTTGCTTGCCCAGCCCCAGCATTTT
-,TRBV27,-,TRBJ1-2,CASSLGFGGLYGYTF,TGTGCCAGCAGTTTAGGATTTGGGGGTCTCTATGGCTACACCTTC
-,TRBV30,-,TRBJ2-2,CAWSADTGELFF,TGTGCCTGGAGTGCAGACACCGGGGAGCTGTTTTTT
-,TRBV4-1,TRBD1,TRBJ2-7,CATSPRGSGYEQYF,TGCGCCACCTCCCCCAGGGGGTCCGGCTACGAGCAGTACTTC
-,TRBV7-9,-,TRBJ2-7,CASSLPGDSYEQYF,TGTGCCAGCAGCTTACCAGGAGACTCCTACGAGCAGTACTTC
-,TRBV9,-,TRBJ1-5,CASSVGGGQPQHF,TGTGCCAGCAGCGTGGGGGGGGGCCAGCCCCAGCATTTT
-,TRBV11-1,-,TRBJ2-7,CASSSVGVLPSYEQYF,TGTGCCAGCAGCTCTGTCGGTGTACTTCCATCCTACGAGCAGTACTTC
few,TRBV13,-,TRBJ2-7,CASSSRTNSYEQYF,TGTGCCAGCAGCTCGCGGACAAACTCCTACGAGCAGTACTTC
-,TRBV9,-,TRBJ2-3,CASSVGLRGRGDTQYF,TGTGCCAGCAGCGTAGGCCTAAGGGGACGGGGGGATACGCAGTATTTT
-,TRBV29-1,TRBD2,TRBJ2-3,CSVQRRGGRTDTQYF,TGCAGCGTGCAACGACGGGGGGGCCGCACAGATACGCAGTATTTT
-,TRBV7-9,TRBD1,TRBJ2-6,CASRLPGQDLSGANVLTF,TGTGCCAGCAGGTTACCGGGACAGGACCTCTCTGGGGCCAACGTCCTGACTTTC
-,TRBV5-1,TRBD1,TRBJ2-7,CASSQGQGAYEQYF,TGCGCCAGCAGCCAAGGACAGGGCGCCTACGAGCAGTACTTC
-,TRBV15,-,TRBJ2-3,CATSSDKSSDTQYF,TGTGCCACCAGCAGCGATAAGTCGTCAGATACGCAGTATTTT
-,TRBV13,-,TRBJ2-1,CASSPPSTDEQFF,TGTGCCAGCAGCCCCCCCTCTACAGATGAGCAGTTCTTC
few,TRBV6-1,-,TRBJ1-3,CASSTGVSGNTIYF,TGTGCCAGCAGTACAGGAGTCTCTGGAAACACCATATATTTT
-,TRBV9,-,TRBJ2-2,CASTRGPRGYTGELFF,TGTGCCAGCACCCGAGGTCCCCGGGGGTACACCGGGGAGCTGTTTTTT
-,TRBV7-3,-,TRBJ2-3,CASSPTGVQDTQYF,TGTGCCAGCAGCCCTACCGGGGTTCAAGATACGCAGTATTTT
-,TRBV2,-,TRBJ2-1,CASSDLGTYNEQFF,TGTGCCAGCAGTGATCTCGGGACCTACAATGAGCAGTTCTTC
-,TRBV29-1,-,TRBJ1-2,CSVEGGRLNYGYTF,TGCAGCGTTGAAGGGGGGCGACTTAACTATGGCTACACCTTC
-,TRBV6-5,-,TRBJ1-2,CASSYGGGANYGYTF,TGTGCCAGCAGTTACGGTGGGGGAGCTAACTATGGCTACACCTTC
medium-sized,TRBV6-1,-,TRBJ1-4,CASSEAGGGSNEKLFF,TGTGCCAGCAGTGAAGCCGGGGGGGGCAGTAATGAAAAACTGTTTTTT
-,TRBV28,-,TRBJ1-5,CASNGGEGYQPQHF,TGTGCCAGCAATGGGGGAGAAGGGTATCAGCCCCAGCATTTT
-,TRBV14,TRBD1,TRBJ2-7,CASSQDPGTGAYEQYF,TGTGCCAGCAGCCAAGATCCTGGGACAGGCGCCTACGAGCAGTACTTC
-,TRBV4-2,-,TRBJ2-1,CASSSSYPGPAREQFF,TGTGCCAGCAGCTCCTCCTACCCCGGGCCAGCACGTGAGCAGTTCTTC
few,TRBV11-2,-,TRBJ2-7,CASSLMDGKYYEQYF,TGTGCCAGCAGCTTAATGGACGGGAAGTACTACGAGCAGTACTTC
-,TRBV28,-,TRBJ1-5,CASSFLTGQNQPQHF,TGTGCCAGCAGTTTCCTTACAGGGCAAAATCAGCCCCAGCATTTT
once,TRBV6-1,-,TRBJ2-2,CASSESTGELFF,TGTGCCAGCAGTGAAAGCACCGGGGAGCTGTTTTTT